This is a list of T cell receptor beta chains from one sample in a study of blood T cells in healthy people across ages. TCRdb passed the 5' RACE reads through MiXCR, listing each CDR3 protein once. The sample consists of approximately 1.5 million distinct CDR3 sequences, about 31% of them appearing once. Sequenced material: blood. Source of these receptors: a woman aged 25 to 45 in good health. Each CDR3 is given with its conserved first and last residue. The order of the fields is J gene, V gene, D gene, clone size, CDR3 DNA, CDR3 protein. A D gene is named only where the DNA matches it firmly. Clone size is shown for a subset of rows, as once, few, many or a class of expanded clone.

J gene: TRBJ2-5
V gene: TRBV7-2
D gene: NA
clone size: NA
CDR3 DNA: TGTGCCACCTCTCGGCCTAGCATACAAGAGACCCAGTACTTC
CDR3 protein: CATSRPSIQETQYF

J gene: TRBJ2-5
V gene: TRBV21-1
D gene: NA
clone size: few
CDR3 DNA: TGTGCCAGCAGCCGGAGGAGGGCCCAGGAGACCCAGTACTTC
CDR3 protein: CASSRRRAQETQYF

J gene: TRBJ1-2
V gene: TRBV6-1
D gene: NA
clone size: NA
CDR3 DNA: TGTGCCAGCAATGAAGTCGGACCAAACTATGGCTACACCTTC
CDR3 protein: CASNEVGPNYGYTF

J gene: TRBJ2-1
V gene: TRBV27
D gene: TRBD2
clone size: NA
CDR3 DNA: TGTGCCAGCACCTCGACTAGCTTAAGTGAGCAGTTCTTC
CDR3 protein: CASTSTSLSEQFF

J gene: TRBJ1-1
V gene: TRBV6-1
D gene: TRBD1
clone size: once
CDR3 DNA: TGTGCCAGCAGTGGACAGGGTCCCGACACTGAAGCTTTCTTT
CDR3 protein: CASSGQGPDTEAFF

J gene: TRBJ2-5
V gene: TRBV12-3/TRBV12-4
D gene: TRBD2
clone size: few
CDR3 DNA: TGTGCCAGCAGTTTACGCGCTAGCGGGGAAGAGACCCAGTACTTC
CDR3 protein: CASSLRASGEETQYF

J gene: TRBJ2-5
V gene: TRBV21-1
D gene: NA
clone size: NA
CDR3 DNA: TGTGCCAGCAGCAAAGAGCAAGCGGACCAAGAGACCCAGTACTTC
CDR3 protein: CASSKEQADQETQYF

J gene: TRBJ2-4
V gene: TRBV7-9
D gene: NA
clone size: NA
CDR3 DNA: TGTGCCAGCAGCTTAGAGTTAGGTCCAGTCGGGGAAAGCATTCAGTACTTC
CDR3 protein: CASSLELGPVGESIQYF

J gene: TRBJ2-1
V gene: TRBV4-1
D gene: NA
clone size: NA
CDR3 DNA: TGCGCCAGCAGCCTAAGGTCGACGGGCTCCTCCTACAATGAGCAGTTCTTC
CDR3 protein: CASSLRSTGSSYNEQFF

J gene: TRBJ2-7
V gene: TRBV27
D gene: NA
clone size: NA
CDR3 DNA: TGTGCCAGCAGCACAGGGCCGCACAGCTCCCCCGAGCAGTACTTC
CDR3 protein: CASSTGPHSSPEQYF

J gene: TRBJ2-1
V gene: TRBV2
D gene: NA
clone size: few
CDR3 DNA: TGTGCCAGCAGCCGTTCCCAGGGGATCGGATACAATGAGCAGTTCTTC
CDR3 protein: CASSRSQGIGYNEQFF

J gene: TRBJ2-1
V gene: TRBV4-2
D gene: TRBD2
clone size: once
CDR3 DNA: TGTGCCAGCAGCCAAGATCTACGGGGGGGGCACAATGAGCAGTTCTTC
CDR3 protein: CASSQDLRGGHNEQFF

J gene: TRBJ2-1
V gene: TRBV7-3
D gene: NA
clone size: many
CDR3 DNA: TGTGCCAGCAGCCATGGGTACAATGAGCAGTTCTTC
CDR3 protein: CASSHGYNEQFF

J gene: TRBJ2-7
V gene: TRBV27
D gene: NA
clone size: NA
CDR3 DNA: TGTGCCAGCAGTTTTCGCCCTCCGGGGGTGTCGCACGAGCAGTACTTC
CDR3 protein: CASSFRPPGVSHEQYF

J gene: TRBJ2-1
V gene: TRBV4-2
D gene: NA
clone size: few
CDR3 DNA: TGTGCCAGCAGCCTGTCTGCGGAAGCCTACAATGAGCAGTTCTTC
CDR3 protein: CASSLSAEAYNEQFF

J gene: TRBJ1-6
V gene: TRBV20-1
D gene: NA
clone size: NA
CDR3 DNA: TGCAGTGCCCCGCGGGGGGGGCGCGCGGATTCACCCCTCCACTTT
CDR3 protein: CSAPRGGRADSPLHF

J gene: TRBJ1-1
V gene: TRBV6-5
D gene: TRBD1
clone size: NA
CDR3 DNA: TGTGCCAGCAGGTCACAGGGGGCAAACACTGAAGCTTTCTTT
CDR3 protein: CASRSQGANTEAFF

J gene: TRBJ1-1
V gene: TRBV25-1
D gene: NA
clone size: few
CDR3 DNA: TGTGCCAGCAGTGAATCCAGGGAGGCTTCTGAAGCTTTCTTT
CDR3 protein: CASSESREASEAFF

J gene: TRBJ2-3
V gene: TRBV4-1
D gene: NA
clone size: many
CDR3 DNA: TGCGCCAGCAGCCCCGGGAGCCTACCCTCAGATACGCAGTATTTT
CDR3 protein: CASSPGSLPSDTQYF

J gene: TRBJ2-7
V gene: TRBV12-3/TRBV12-4
D gene: NA
clone size: NA
CDR3 DNA: TGTGCCAGCAGTAAGGACAGCGCCTACGAGCAGTACTTC
CDR3 protein: CASSKDSAYEQYF

J gene: TRBJ1-2
V gene: TRBV30
D gene: NA
clone size: NA
CDR3 DNA: TGTGCCTGGAGTGCAGGGGCGTATAACTATGGCTACACCTTC
CDR3 protein: CAWSAGAYNYGYTF

J gene: TRBJ2-3
V gene: TRBV27
D gene: TRBD2
clone size: NA
CDR3 DNA: TGTGCCGCGGGGGGAGGCACGCAGTATTTT
CDR3 protein: CAAGGGTQYF

J gene: TRBJ2-1
V gene: TRBV30
D gene: NA
clone size: NA
CDR3 DNA: TGTGCCTGGAGTGGGGCAGGGGGGGTCAATGAGCAGTTCTTC
CDR3 protein: CAWSGAGGVNEQFF

J gene: TRBJ1-2
V gene: TRBV7-8
D gene: NA
clone size: NA
CDR3 DNA: TGTGCCAGCAGCTTAGCGTCGGCCGATGGCTACACCTTC
CDR3 protein: CASSLASADGYTF

J gene: TRBJ1-2
V gene: TRBV7-9
D gene: NA
clone size: NA
CDR3 DNA: TGTGCCAGCAGCTTTACGGACAGCTATGGCTACACCTTC
CDR3 protein: CASSFTDSYGYTF

J gene: TRBJ1-2
V gene: TRBV20-1
D gene: NA
clone size: NA
CDR3 DNA: TGCAGTGTTTTGGCCCCACCCTTGGTAAACTATGGCTACACCTTC
CDR3 protein: CSVLAPPLVNYGYTF

J gene: TRBJ1-1
V gene: TRBV20-1
D gene: NA
clone size: few
CDR3 DNA: TGCAGTGCTAGAGCATCAGGGGCCCTCCAATTCACTGAAGCTTTCTTT
CDR3 protein: CSARASGALQFTEAFF

J gene: TRBJ2-6
V gene: TRBV7-3
D gene: TRBD1
clone size: NA
CDR3 DNA: TGTGCCAGCAGCATGGGACAGCTGAGCTCCGGGGCCAACGTCCGGACTTTC
CDR3 protein: CASSMGQLSSGANVRTF

J gene: TRBJ2-7
V gene: TRBV28
D gene: TRBD1
clone size: few
CDR3 DNA: TGTGCCAGCAGTTTTCCAGGGGGCAATTCCTACGAGCAGTACTTC
CDR3 protein: CASSFPGGNSYEQYF

J gene: TRBJ1-4
V gene: TRBV29-1
D gene: NA
clone size: NA
CDR3 DNA: TGCAGCGTTGAGTGGAATGAAAAACTGTTTTTT
CDR3 protein: CSVEWNEKLFF

J gene: TRBJ1-1
V gene: TRBV7-9
D gene: NA
clone size: NA
CDR3 DNA: TGTGCCAGCAGCGTCGGTGATTTGCACACTGAAGCTTTCTTT
CDR3 protein: CASSVGDLHTEAFF

J gene: TRBJ2-2
V gene: TRBV20-1
D gene: TRBD2
clone size: once
CDR3 DNA: TGCAGTGCTAGTCAAAGCGGGAGGGTGAACGGGGAGCTGTTTTTT
CDR3 protein: CSASQSGRVNGELFF

J gene: TRBJ1-1
V gene: TRBV9
D gene: NA
clone size: few
CDR3 DNA: TGTGCCAGCAGCCCCTCAACCGGGCGGAACACTGAAGCTTTCTTT
CDR3 protein: CASSPSTGRNTEAFF

J gene: TRBJ2-7
V gene: TRBV3-1
D gene: TRBD1
clone size: NA
CDR3 DNA: TGTGCCAGCAGCCAGTGGGACAGACACTACGAGCAGTACTTC
CDR3 protein: CASSQWDRHYEQYF

J gene: TRBJ2-5
V gene: TRBV7-2
D gene: NA
clone size: many
CDR3 DNA: TGTGCCAGCAGCTTGACTAGTCCAGAGACCCAGTACTTC
CDR3 protein: CASSLTSPETQYF